The rows below give T cell receptor beta chains drawn from one sample of a study of regulatory T cells in long-lasting Graves disease. TCRdb itself ran the multiplex PCR reads through MiXCR, one entry per CDR3 protein. The sample consists of approximately 690,000 distinct CDR3 sequences, about 30% of them appearing once. Sequencing was performed on peripheral blood mononuclear cells (PBMCs), taken when the disease was refractory, from a patient treated with antithyroid drugs. The source is a female donor with Graves disease. CDR3s include the opening cysteine and the closing phenylalanine or tryptophan. D genes are given only for firm matches. Clone size is stated in some rows and not others, as once, few, many or a class when expanded.

j_call	d_call	v_call	clone_size	cdr3_nt	cdr3_aa
TRBJ1-2	NA	TRBV20-1	NA	TGCAGTGCTAGAGATCTGATAGCTAACTATGGCTACACCTTC	CSARDLIANYGYTF
TRBJ1-6	NA	TRBV11-2	few	TGTGCCAGCAGCTTGGGGGGCAGATTTAATTCACCCCTCCACTTT	CASSLGGRFNSPLHF
TRBJ2-1	TRBD2	TRBV20-1	NA	TGCAGTGCTTCTCTAGCGGGAGCCTCCTACAATGAGCAGTTCTTC	CSASLAGASYNEQFF
TRBJ2-7	NA	TRBV6-1	NA	TGTGCCAGCACCCTCTCGGTGGGGGGATCCTACGAGCAGTACTTC	CASTLSVGGSYEQYF
TRBJ1-1	NA	TRBV30	few	TGTGCCTGGAACGGGGCAGACGATGCGAACACTGAAGCTTTCTTT	CAWNGADDANTEAFF
TRBJ1-6	NA	TRBV27	NA	TGTGCCAGCAGGCGAAACTCCTATAATTCACCCCTCCACTTT	CASRRNSYNSPLHF
TRBJ2-2	NA	TRBV7-2	NA	TGTGCCAGCAGCTTCGAAACTACGGGACGTAACACCGGGGAGCTGTTTTTT	CASSFETTGRNTGELFF
TRBJ2-7	NA	TRBV9	NA	TGTGCCAGCAGCATTGAGGGTACCTCCTACGAGCAGTACTTC	CASSIEGTSYEQYF
TRBJ2-5	NA	TRBV20-1	NA	TGCAGTGCTCAAGGCGCCTACCAGGGGACCCAGTACTTC	CSAQGAYQGTQYF
TRBJ2-4	NA	TRBV19	NA	TGTGCCAGTAGCACGGGGGAGCTAGCCAAAAACATTCAGTACTTC	CASSTGELAKNIQYF
TRBJ1-3	TRBD1	TRBV6-5	once	TGTGCCAGCAGTTACTCCCAACAGGGGACCTCTGGAAACACCATATATTTT	CASSYSQQGTSGNTIYF
TRBJ1-2	TRBD1	TRBV20-1	NA	TGCAGTGCTGGCCAGAAAGGAGGGGGCCATGGCTACACCTTC	CSAGQKGGGHGYTF
TRBJ2-2	TRBD1	TRBV28	NA	TGTGCCAGCAGTCCTCCGGGACAGGGATCCCTACTGGGGAGTACCGGGGAGCTGTTTTTT	CASSPPGQGSLLGSTGELFF